These 6 T cell receptor beta chains originate from one sample sequenced in a study of T cells in Graves' hyperthyroidism and ophthalmopathy. Amplified TCR beta CDR3 regions derived from RNA transcripts. The HTBI primer set drove a first-round RT-PCR of the TCR CDR3. TCRdb recomputed calls from the multiplex PCR reads with MiXCR, one row per CDR3 protein. Counted here are some 760,000 distinct CDR3 sequences, 14% occurring once; the ten biggest clones make up roughly 10%. Sample: blood. The receptors here all came from a woman aged 18-29 years with Graves' hyperthyroidism.

This clonotype was seen at least ten times. The gene calls are TRBV12-3 or TRBV12-4 and TRBJ2-7, with D possibly TRBD1 on 5 matching bases. V was trimmed by 3 bases and J by 3 bases, leaving 9 bases between them. The CDR3 extends over 13 amino acids. The CDR3: CASSLGLIYEQYF. The DNA of the CDR3 is TGTGCCAGCAGTTTGGGGCTGATCTACGAGCAGTACTTC.

In its sample, this clonotype was seen many times. The gene calls are TRBV12-3 or TRBV12-4 and TRBJ2-7; TRBD1 or TRBD2 may be the D gene (6 bases each). This CDR3 has 13 residues. The V end lost 6 bases, the J end lost 2 bases, and 11 bases lay between the germline ends. The CDR3 sequence is CASSHRGPYEQYF. The CDR3 bases are TGTGCCAGCAGCCACCGGGGGCCCTACGAGCAGTACTTC.

This clonotype was seen many times. The CDR3 spells CASSLRLANTGELFF. CDR3 sequence (DNA): TGTGCCAGCAGCTTAAGACTGGCGAACACCGGGGAGCTGTTTTTT. The J gene is TRBJ2-2, the V gene TRBV7-8; D gene unclear. The CDR3 loop spans 15 amino acids. Trimming took 2 bases from V and 0 from J, leaving 7 bases between them. Germline V CDR1 and CDR2: SGHVS, FQNEAQ. Filled out from reference TRBV7-8 and TRBJ2-2, the complete variable domain reads GAGVSQSPRYKVAKRGQDVALRCDPISGHVSLFWYQQALGQGPEFLTYFQNEAQLDKSGLPSDRFFAERPEGSVSTLKIQRTQQEDSAVYLCASSLRLANTGELFFGEGSRLTVL.

The rearrangement links TRBV10-1 to TRBJ2-3; TRBD1 agrees at 9 bases. V gave up 2 bases and J gave up 2 bases; unmatched junction bases: 5. There are 16 residues in the CDR3. Germline CDR1 reads WNHNN; CDR2 reads SYGVQD (reference sequence). The CDR3 DNA reads as TGCGCCAGCAGTGAGCCGGGACAGGGAGCCACAGATACGCAGTATTTT. Translation gives CASSEPGQGATDTQYF.

The table lists this clonotype with a few counts. A read error may explain this, as a much larger clone is one base away. V usage is TRBV6-1 and J usage is TRBJ2-5; no clear D. Germline V gene sequence: CDR1 MNHNS, CDR2 SASEGT. The CDR3 covers 11 residues. The V and J ends lost 6 bases and 2 bases respectively, with 4 bases between them. In nucleotides, the CDR3 is TGTGCCAGCAGAATTCAAGAGACCCAGTACTTC. It specifies CASRIQETQYF.

This clonotype was detected ten times or more. CDR3 region: CASGGRGRDGELFF. The CDR3 DNA is TGTGCCAGCGGAGGCAGGGGCCGGGACGGGGAGCTGTTTTTT. The genes are TRBV12-3 or TRBV12-4 and TRBJ2-2; a weak D match, TRBD1 (6 bases). The V gene lost 8 bases and the J gene lost 7 bases, with 17 bases spanning the gap. The CDR3 has 14 residues.